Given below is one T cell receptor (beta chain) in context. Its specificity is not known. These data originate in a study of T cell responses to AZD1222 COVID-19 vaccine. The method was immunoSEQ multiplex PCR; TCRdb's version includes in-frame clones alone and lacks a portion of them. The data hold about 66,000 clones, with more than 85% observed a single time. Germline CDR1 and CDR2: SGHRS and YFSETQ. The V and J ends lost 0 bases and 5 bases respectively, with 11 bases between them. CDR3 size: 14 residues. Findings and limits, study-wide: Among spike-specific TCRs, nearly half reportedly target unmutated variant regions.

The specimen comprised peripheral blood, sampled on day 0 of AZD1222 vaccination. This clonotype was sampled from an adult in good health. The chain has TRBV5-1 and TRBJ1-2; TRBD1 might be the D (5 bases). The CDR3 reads CASSLEGVGYGYTF. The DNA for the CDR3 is TGCGCCAGCAGCTTGGAAGGGGTTGGATATGGCTACACCTTC.